The present T cell receptor beta chain was sequenced within a study of blood T cell repertoires in COVID-19. Germline V lookup: CDR1 LNHNV, CDR2 YYDKDF (reference sequence). Trimming pared 2 bases from V and 0 bases from J, leaving 14 bases between. This CDR3 comprises 17 residues. TCRdb's copy holds only in-frame clones and misses some; the assay was immunoSEQ multiplex PCR. The repertoire holds about 460,000 clones, with approximately 90% as singletons. The chain has TRBV15 and TRBJ1-3, with D uncertain. Sequenced input: PBMCs or T cells enriched from blood (not recorded which). The receptor comes from a woman aged 55 to 70 who had recovered from COVID-19. The CDR3: CATSRSTDWSSGNTIYF. The DNA of the CDR3 is TGTGCCACCAGCAGATCGACGGACTGGAGCTCTGGAAACACCATATATTTT.